The 4 T cell receptor beta chains presented below share a single source sample, sequenced in a study of cytomegalovirus exposure and HLA in healthy donors. Some clones are missing from TCRdb's copy, which holds only in-frame ones; the method was immunoSEQ multiplex PCR. Among roughly 310,000 clones, 88% were seen once, and the ten largest hold around 0.88%. Sequenced sample: PBMCs. The origin of the receptors is a man between 25 and 39 years old in good health and CMV-seronegative.

The gene calls are TRBV9 and TRBJ2-2; D unclear. Trimming left V 5 bases short and J 1 base short, with 6 bases between. This CDR3 spans 13 amino acids. CDR1 and CDR2 from the germline V gene are SGDLS and YYNGEE. The CDR3 sequence is CASRRGNTGELFF. CDR3 sequence (DNA): TGTGCCAGCAGAAGAGGGAACACCGGGGAGCTGTTTTTT.

The chain carries TRBV4-1 and TRBJ2-5, with 11 nucleotides matching TRBD2. Germline values: CDR1 MGHRA, CDR2 YSYEKL. V trimming: 4 bases; J trimming: 1 base; junction bases outside the gene matches: 5. This CDR3 is 16 amino acids long. Here the CDR3 reads CASSLRLAGTQETQYF. The DNA for the CDR3 is TGCGCCAGCAGCCTCCGACTAGCGGGGACCCAAGAGACCCAGTACTTC.

The J gene is TRBJ2-1, the V gene TRBV4-3, with D perhaps matching TRBD1 (6 bases). The V end was cut by 3 bases, the J end by 0 bases, with 9 bases between. Germline V gene lookup returns CDR1 LGHNA and CDR2 YSLEER. The CDR3 extends over 15 amino acids. The CDR3 sequence: CASSQGASSYNEQFF. In DNA form, the CDR3 reads TGCGCCAGCAGCCAGGGGGCGAGCTCCTACAATGAGCAGTTCTTC.

The rearrangement joins TRBV6-6 to TRBJ2-1, with D maybe TRBD2 (5 bases). Per germline, CDR1 MNHNY and CDR2 SVGAGI (reference sequence). Trimming pared 5 bases from V and 5 bases from J, leaving 13 bases between. The CDR3 is made up of 14 amino acids. This chain's CDR3 is CASSLVGGNNEQFF. DNA of the CDR3: TGTGCCAGCAGTCTCGTCGGAGGAAACAATGAGCAGTTCTTC.